The present T cell receptor (beta chain) was sequenced within a study of cytomegalovirus exposure and HLA in healthy donors. PCR used 60 Vbeta primers and 13 Jbeta primers. Methods used by the authors: In a later analysis, 8.5 million to 14 million of 75 million to 90 million unique beta chains occurred in at least two donors. Sequencing was performed with immunoSEQ multiplex PCR; in TCRdb, only in-frame clones are kept and a portion is missing. Clonal size and the V and J genes are those of that table, whereas D and trimming came from the DNA. The sample records roughly 120,000 clones, 75% to 90% being singletons. CDR1 MNHEY and CDR2 SVGAGI come from the germline V gene. The CDR3 length is 14 residues. V gave up 6 bases and J gave up 4 bases; unmatched junction bases: 3.

The V call is TRBV6-5, the J call TRBJ2-5; TRBD1 aligns across 12 bases. Sequencing input: PBMCs. This clonotype originated in a female donor in good health and CMV-seropositive. In nucleotides, the CDR3 is TGTGCCAGCAGGGGACAGGGGGCCGGAGAGACCCAGTACTTC. Its translation: CASRGQGAGETQYF.